These T cell receptor beta chains were read from a single sample in a study of shared clonotypes between healthy human individuals. TCRdb's table, derived via immunoSEQ multiplex PCR, lists solely in-frame clones and lacks some. The data hold roughly 650,000 clones, with around 97% observed a single time. Input material: naive CD4+ T cells sorted from blood. The receptors stem from a woman aged 25 to 39 in good health. Each CDR3 is given with its conserved first and last residue. A D gene is named only where the DNA matches it firmly. Only some rows state a clone size, as once, few, many or a class for expanded clones.

NA	TRBV5-5	TRBJ1-1	TRBD1	TGTGCCAGCAGCTACCAACAGGGGATTGGCACTGAAGCTTTCTTT	CASSYQQGIGTEAFF
NA	TRBV14	TRBJ1-4	NA	TGTGCCAGCAGCCAAGAATCCCTATCTACGGAAAAACTGTTTTTT	CASSQESLSTEKLFF
NA	TRBV7-3	TRBJ2-3	TRBD1	TGTGCCAGCAGCCTCCGGGACAGAGATACGCAGTATTTT	CASSLRDRDTQYF
few	TRBV19	TRBJ1-5	NA	TGTGCCAGTAGTGCAATGGGCAATCAGCCCCAGCATTTT	CASSAMGNQPQHF
NA	TRBV19	TRBJ2-3	NA	TGTGCCAGTAGTGGGGGCAGGGGATTCACAGATACGCAGTATTTT	CASSGGRGFTDTQYF
NA	TRBV7-9	TRBJ2-5	NA	TGTGCCAGCACCTTAGGTAATACCAAAGGAGAGACCCAGTACTTC	CASTLGNTKGETQYF
few	TRBV7-9	TRBJ1-1	NA	TGTGCCAGCAGCTTATGGAACACTGAAGCTTTCTTT	CASSLWNTEAFF
once	TRBV5-1	TRBJ2-4	NA	TGCGCCAGCAGCTTGGCCGGAGACCAGGACATTCAGTACTTC	CASSLAGDQDIQYF
NA	TRBV28	TRBJ2-1	TRBD1	TGTGCCAGCAGTATCGTCAGGACAGGGGGCAATGAGCAGTTCTTC	CASSIVRTGGNEQFF
NA	TRBV7-2	TRBJ1-4	TRBD1	TGTGCCAGCAGCTTGACAGGGGTCAATGAAAAACTGTTTTTT	CASSLTGVNEKLFF
NA	TRBV19	TRBJ2-7	TRBD2	TGTGCCAGTAGTATAAGGACTAGCGGGACCCCCTACGAGCAGTACTTC	CASSIRTSGTPYEQYF
NA	TRBV11-2	TRBJ2-1	TRBD2	TGTGCCAGCAGCTTCCGACTAGCGGGAGAGTTAAATGAGCAGTTCTTC	CASSFRLAGELNEQFF
NA	TRBV15	TRBJ1-5	TRBD1	TGTGCCACCAGGCTAGGGACAGGGAGCCTAGTAAATCAGCCCCAGCATTTT	CATRLGTGSLVNQPQHF
NA	TRBV7-3	TRBJ2-1	NA	TGTGCCAGCAGCCAAGGGACTGCCTACAATGAGCAGTTCTTC	CASSQGTAYNEQFF
NA	TRBV7-7	TRBJ2-3	TRBD2	TGTGCCAGCAGCCGAGGAATAGCGGGGCCAGATACGCAGTATTTT	CASSRGIAGPDTQYF
NA	TRBV29-1	TRBJ1-4	TRBD1	TGCAGCGTAGGGACAGGAGGGGAAAAACTGTTTTTT	CSVGTGGEKLFF
NA	TRBV11-2	TRBJ2-3	TRBD1	TGTGCCAGCAGCCCGAACAGGGGGCCCCTCCCAGATACGCAGTATTTT	CASSPNRGPLPDTQYF
NA	TRBV19	TRBJ2-7	TRBD2	TGTGCCACCGCAGCCCCGGGACTAGCGTACGAGCAGTACTTC	CATAAPGLAYEQYF
NA	TRBV5-1	TRBJ2-1	TRBD2	TGCGCCAGCAAGGGCACTAGCGGGAGAGGTGGGGAGCAGTTCTTC	CASKGTSGRGGEQFF
NA	TRBV18	TRBJ2-5	NA	TGTGCCAGCTCACCACGCGGGACACGCCAAGAGACCCAGTACTTC	CASSPRGTRQETQYF
NA	TRBV10-1	TRBJ2-1	NA	TGCGCCAGCAGTGACTCAGGGATTTTGAGGAATGAGCAGTTCTTC	CASSDSGILRNEQFF
NA	TRBV29-1	TRBJ1-1	NA	TGCAGCGTTGTTCAGAGATCCTCCATCATGAACACTGAAGCTTTCTTT	CSVVQRSSIMNTEAFF
NA	TRBV19	TRBJ2-2	NA	TGTGCCAGTAGGGAAGACACCGGGGAGCTGTTTTTT	CASREDTGELFF
NA	TRBV2	TRBJ2-6	TRBD1	TGTGCCAGCAGGGGACAGACAAGCTCTGGGGCCAACGTCCTGACTTTC	CASRGQTSSGANVLTF
NA	TRBV13	TRBJ1-2	NA	TGTGCCAGCAGCTCAGAGCGGGGGGATGGTGGCTACACCTTC	CASSSERGDGGYTF
NA	TRBV30	TRBJ2-7	NA	TGTGCCTGGAGTAAGTCTGTACCCTACGAGCAGTACTTC	CAWSKSVPYEQYF
NA	TRBV7-9	TRBJ2-1	TRBD2	TGTGCCAGCAGCTTAGCCTGGCGGGAGATTGGCAATGAGCAGTTCTTC	CASSLAWREIGNEQFF
NA	TRBV18	TRBJ2-7	TRBD2	TGTGCCAGCTCACCCCGAGGTTCTAGCGGCTCCTACGAGCAGTACTTC	CASSPRGSSGSYEQYF
NA	TRBV7-9	TRBJ2-1	TRBD1	TGTGCCAGCAGACTAACCGGGACAGGGAAAAGCAATGAGCAGTTCTTC	CASRLTGTGKSNEQFF
NA	TRBV10-3	TRBJ2-1	TRBD2	TGTGCCATCAGTTCAACTAGCGGGAGCTACAATGAGCAGTTCTTC	CAISSTSGSYNEQFF
once	TRBV21-1	TRBJ2-3	NA	TGTGCCAGCAGCAACTTGACAGGGGGGAATACGCAGTATTTT	CASSNLTGGNTQYF
NA	TRBV28	TRBJ2-1	NA	TGTGCCAGCAGTTCTGGACTCCAGTACAATGAGCAGTTCTTC	CASSSGLQYNEQFF
once	TRBV9	TRBJ1-4	NA	TGTGCCAGCAGCGGGAGAGGGGGAGATGAAAAACTGTTTTTT	CASSGRGGDEKLFF
NA	TRBV28	TRBJ2-7	NA	TGTGCCAGCACCGAAAGGGGGGGGACTTCCTACGAGCAGTACTTC	CASTERGGTSYEQYF
NA	TRBV19	TRBJ1-4	NA	TGTGCCAGTAGTACAACATATGTTCGTGAAAAACTGTTTTTT	CASSTTYVREKLFF
NA	TRBV4-2	TRBJ2-5	NA	TGTGCCAGCAGCCAAGCACAGGGACCCACGTTAGAGACCCAGTACTTC	CASSQAQGPTLETQYF
NA	TRBV10-3	TRBJ2-3	NA	TGTGCCATCAGCGACAGCGCTAGCACAGATACGCAGTATTTT	CAISDSASTDTQYF
NA	TRBV5-1	TRBJ2-1	TRBD2	TGCGCCAGCAGCTTGGGGTTATCGGCGGGAGGGTACAATGAGCAGTTCTTC	CASSLGLSAGGYNEQFF
NA	TRBV14	TRBJ1-1	NA	TGTGCCAGCAGCCAAGATATCGGGATTCGCACTGAAGCTTTCTTT	CASSQDIGIRTEAFF
NA	TRBV27	TRBJ1-4	NA	TGTGCCAGCAGACGCACGGGGTACTTCGAAAAACTGTTTTTT	CASRRTGYFEKLFF
NA	TRBV2	TRBJ2-3	TRBD2	TGTGCCAGCAGTGCGCGCGGGAGGGGGACAGATACGCAGTATTTT	CASSARGRGTDTQYF
NA	TRBV4-1	TRBJ2-3	NA	TGCGCCAGCAGCCAAGCCTGGAGCACAGATACGCAGTATTTT	CASSQAWSTDTQYF
NA	TRBV7-9	TRBJ1-1	NA	TGTGCCAGCAGCTTAGTCGTCGGGGGAAAATGGATGAACACTGAAGCTTTCTTT	CASSLVVGGKWMNTEAFF
NA	TRBV7-7	TRBJ2-2	NA	TGTGCCAGCAGCTCGACAGCCAACACCGGGGAGCTGTTTTTT	CASSSTANTGELFF
NA	TRBV5-4	TRBJ1-2	TRBD1	TGTGCCAGCAGCTTGGCAGGGGGCGCGGATGGCTACACCTTC	CASSLAGGADGYTF
NA	TRBV19	TRBJ1-2	NA	TGTGCCAGTAGTATGACAGACTATGGCTACACCTTC	CASSMTDYGYTF
NA	TRBV5-3	TRBJ1-5	NA	TGTGCCAGAAGCTTGGTCTGGGTGGGGCAGCCCCAGCATTTT	CARSLVWVGQPQHF
NA	TRBV5-1	TRBJ1-1	NA	TGCGCCAGCATCAAGGACAAGGGGAACACTGAAGCTTTCTTT	CASIKDKGNTEAFF
NA	TRBV19	TRBJ1-2	NA	TGTGCCAGTAGTACTTTCGGAGGGCCCGGCTATGGCTACACCTTC	CASSTFGGPGYGYTF
once	TRBV5-1	TRBJ2-7	NA	TGCGCCAGCAGTTCAGCGGTCGCCTACGAGCAGTACTTC	CASSSAVAYEQYF
NA	TRBV28	TRBJ1-1	NA	TGTGCCAGCAAAGAGTGGCGGGAAGCTTTCTTT	CASKEWREAFF
NA	TRBV7-9	TRBJ2-7	TRBD2	TGTGCCAGCAGCTCCCCGGGACTAGGGGAGAGGGAGCAGTACTTC	CASSSPGLGEREQYF
NA	TRBV5-6	TRBJ2-5	NA	TGTGCCAGCAGCTTGGATTCAGTGGGAGAGACCCAGTACTTC	CASSLDSVGETQYF
NA	TRBV6-1	TRBJ1-2	TRBD1	TGTGCCAGCAGTGAGGGGACAGCGGGCTATGGCTACACCTTC	CASSEGTAGYGYTF
NA	TRBV7-2	TRBJ2-7	TRBD2	TGTGCCAGCAGCCCCCTGGCGACCCGGGGGGGGCCCGAGCAGTACTTC	CASSPLATRGGPEQYF
NA	TRBV5-7	TRBJ1-2	NA	TGTGCCAGCAGCTCACCTAACTATGGCTACACCTTC	CASSSPNYGYTF
NA	TRBV7-9	TRBJ2-1	TRBD2	TGTGCCAGCAGCCCCGAGGCCGCGATAGCGGGAGTTTCCTACAATGAGCAGTTCTTC	CASSPEAAIAGVSYNEQFF
NA	TRBV4-2	TRBJ2-3	TRBD2	TGTGCCAGCAGCCAACAGGCGACTAGCGGGAGCACAGATACGCAGTATTTT	CASSQQATSGSTDTQYF
NA	TRBV28	TRBJ1-4	TRBD1	TGTGCCAGCAGGACCGGGACAGCGAACGAAAAACTGTTTTTT	CASRTGTANEKLFF
once	TRBV10-2	TRBJ2-1	TRBD2	TGCGCCAGCAGTCCGACTAGCGGGAGCTCCTACAATGAGCAGTTCTTC	CASSPTSGSSYNEQFF